This is a list of T cell receptor beta chains from one sample in a study of beta chain features in type 1 diabetes. Sequencing was performed with immunoSEQ multiplex PCR; in TCRdb, only in-frame clones are kept and a portion is missing. Of 250,000 to 300,000 clones listed, around an eighth are singletons. Input material: naive CD4+ T cells from blood. All receptors come from a young man with type 1 diabetes. The CDR3 runs from the conserved cysteine through the conserved F or W.

V: TRBV28; J: TRBJ1-1; CDR3: CASSSTGNTEAFF
V: TRBV7-9; J: TRBJ1-4; CDR3: CASSSDIQKLFF
V: TRBV23-1; J: TRBJ2-7; CDR3: CASSLPPGTSGRARNEQYF
V: TRBV25-1; J: TRBJ1-1; CDR3: CASSEQGWSTEAFF
V: TRBV7-9; J: TRBJ1-5; CDR3: CASSLTGQIEAQHF
V: TRBV18; J: TRBJ2-2; CDR3: CASSPATGLTGELFF
V: TRBV15; J: TRBJ2-1; CDR3: CATSRVAGGNNEQFF
V: TRBV4-2; J: TRBJ2-7; CDR3: CASSIKLAGDYEQYF
V: TRBV28; J: TRBJ2-6; CDR3: CASAHRVSGANVLTF
V: TRBV19; J: TRBJ2-3; CDR3: CASSAHLAGFTDTQYF
V: TRBV18; J: TRBJ1-4; CDR3: CASSPPQGSREKLFF
V: TRBV5-4; J: TRBJ1-4; CDR3: CASSYPPGEKLFF
V: TRBV4-2; J: TRBJ2-5; CDR3: CASSQDWTGGWKTQYF
V: TRBV11-2; J: TRBJ2-7; CDR3: CASSLVAGGPYEQYF
V: TRBV28; J: TRBJ1-5; CDR3: CASRTTAYQPQHF
V: TRBV9; J: TRBJ2-7; CDR3: CASSIRLAGVSEQYF
V: TRBV9; J: TRBJ2-1; CDR3: CASSVEGGSYNEQFF
V: TRBV5-8; J: TRBJ1-2; CDR3: CASSLGQGDGYTF
V: TRBV5-1; J: TRBJ2-2; CDR3: CASSSQGLNTGELFF
V: TRBV6-5; J: TRBJ2-3; CDR3: CASSYRQGLAGDTQYF
V: TRBV25-1; J: TRBJ2-5; CDR3: CASIIAKIQETQYF
V: TRBV19; J: TRBJ1-5; CDR3: CASSIEPWQPQHF
V: TRBV5-1; J: TRBJ2-3; CDR3: CASSVGTTDTQYF
V: TRBV18; J: TRBJ1-1; CDR3: CASSPGADTEAFF
V: TRBV27; J: TRBJ2-5; CDR3: CASSLAGLKETQYF
V: TRBV25-1; J: TRBJ2-5; CDR3: CASSERGGSRETQYF
V: TRBV29-1; J: TRBJ2-1; CDR3: CSVRDGEIGVNEQFF
V: TRBV19; J: TRBJ1-1; CDR3: CASSMAIPNTEAFF
V: TRBV29-1; J: TRBJ1-1; CDR3: CSVHRPNTEAFF
V: TRBV20-1; J: TRBJ1-1; CDR3: CSASHPEAFF
V: TRBV5-1; J: TRBJ2-7; CDR3: CASSLVLAGGSYEQYF
V: TRBV18; J: TRBJ2-7; CDR3: CASSPVAGENEQYF
V: TRBV28; J: TRBJ2-4; CDR3: CASSVAGGLENIQYF
V: TRBV28; J: TRBJ2-1; CDR3: CASSFSSGRAYNEQFF
V: TRBV5-4; J: TRBJ2-7; CDR3: CASSLPGRADEQYF
V: TRBV7-9; J: TRBJ2-1; CDR3: CATPGGTTYNEQFF
V: TRBV7-3; J: TRBJ2-2; CDR3: CASSLTLTHANTGELFF
V: TRBV16; J: TRBJ2-3; CDR3: CASSQLELRTDTQYF
V: TRBV5-1; J: TRBJ1-2; CDR3: CASSLDPGQGYGYTF
V: TRBV30; J: TRBJ2-2; CDR3: CASTPGTENTGELFF
V: TRBV28; J: TRBJ1-1; CDR3: CASSLWSRGRAFF
V: TRBV9; J: TRBJ2-3; CDR3: CASSPGEGGLDTQYF
V: TRBV5-1; J: TRBJ2-7; CDR3: CASSLVGTGQRWASYEQYF